The 32 T cell receptor beta chains in this list originate from one sample, sequenced in a study of blood T cell repertoires in COVID-19. Data came from immunoSEQ multiplex PCR; TCRdb stores just in-frame clones and leaves some out. Here the sample spans about 240,000 clones, approximately 78% being singletons. The sample was peripheral blood. The receptor source for this set is a woman aged 60 to 75 with active or convalescent COVID-19.

The chain is built from TRBV5-8 and TRBJ2-3; D remains ambiguous. Germline V lookup: CDR1 SGHTS, CDR2 YDEGEE. The CDR3 is made up of 15 amino acids. The germline V and J ends were trimmed by 4 bases and 4 bases, with 16 bases remaining between them. The CDR3 DNA is TGTGCCAGCAGCCCGGAAGGCTTAGCCGCAGATACGCAGTATTTT. Its protein is CASSPEGLAADTQYF. The whole variable domain, filled in from reference TRBV5-8 and TRBJ2-3, reads EAGVTQSPTHLIKTRGQQATLRCSPISGHTSVYWYQQALGLGLQFLLWYDEGEERNRGNFPPRFSGRQFPNYSSELNVNALELEDSALYLCASSPEGLAADTQYFGPGTRLTVL.

This rearrangement joins TRBV6-2 or TRBV6-3 to TRBJ1-2; 7 nucleotides align to TRBD1. Germline V gene lookup returns CDR1 MNHEY and CDR2 SVGEGT. V lost 4 bases and J lost 5; bases outside the gene matches: 7. The CDR3 is 14 residues long. CDR3 bases: TGTGCCAGCAGTTTATCGACAGGGCCTTATGGCTACACCTTC. This sequence encodes CASSLSTGPYGYTF.

This chain links TRBV5-8 with TRBJ2-2, with D uncertain. Per the germline V gene, CDR1 is SGHTS and CDR2 is YDEGEE. Trimming took off 4 bases at V and 0 bases at J, with 13 bases between the two ends. This CDR3 contains 16 residues. The CDR3 here is CASSLWQKANTGELFF. The CDR3 DNA reads TGTGCCAGCAGCCTTTGGCAGAAAGCGAACACCGGGGAGCTGTTTTTT.

The chain uses TRBV20-1 and TRBJ1-5, with D perhaps matching TRBD1 (6 bases). This CDR3 region has 13 residues. Germline V gene sequence: CDR1 DFQATT, CDR2 SNEGSKA (reference sequence). The V and J ends lost 3 bases and 2 bases respectively, with 8 bases between them. Here the CDR3 DNA reads TGCAGTGCTAGTGGGGGGCGCAATCAGCCCCAGCATTTT. This encodes CSASGGRNQPQHF.

The V gene is TRBV6-6, the J gene TRBJ1-5; 7 bases match TRBD1. The CDR3 length is 14 residues. Germline V gene sequence: CDR1 MNHNY, CDR2 SVGAGI (reference sequence). V was clipped by 6 bases and J by 3 bases; unmatched bases: 5. CDR3 bases: TGTGCCAGCAGCGGCGACAGGGTCAATCAGCCCCAGCATTTT. It specifies CASSGDRVNQPQHF.

The gene calls are TRBV3-1 (or the pseudogene TRBV3-2) and TRBJ2-5; 9 bases align to TRBD2. Germline V gives CDR1 LGHDT, CDR2 YNNKEL (reference sequence). Losses at the gene ends were 2 bases for V and 5 bases for J; bases not matched to a gene: 9. The CDR3 runs to 16 residues. The CDR3 DNA sequence: TGTGCCAGCAGCCAAAACCTGGCGGGGGGGAGGGAGACCCAGTACTTC. This translates into CASSQNLAGGRETQYF.

This clone was observed a single time. The V and J genes are TRBV12-3 or TRBV12-4 and TRBJ2-3; the D gene is possibly TRBD2 (5 bases). There are 12 residues in the CDR3. Trimming cost V 6 bases and J 5 bases, with 9 bases left between them. CDR3 amino acids: CASRLVGDTQYF. The DNA for the CDR3 is TGTGCCAGCAGACTAGTGGGAGATACGCAGTATTTT.

This rearrangement joins TRBV3-1 (or the pseudogene TRBV3-2) to TRBJ1-1; D is undetermined. Germline-derived CDR1 and CDR2 are LGHDT and YNNKEL (reference sequence). The V gene lost 0 bases and the J gene lost 1 base, with 3 bases spanning the gap. CDR3 size: 13 residues. The chain's CDR3 is CASSQDGNTEAFF. The CDR3 DNA reads TGTGCCAGCAGCCAAGACGGGAACACTGAAGCTTTCTTT.

The rearrangement links TRBV27 to TRBJ1-2, with TRBD1 as a possible D gene (5 bases). CDR1 and CDR2 (germline): MNHEY, SMNVEV (reference sequence). Trimming removed 2 bases from V and 2 bases from J, with 12 bases in between. The CDR3 spans 15 residues. As DNA, the CDR3 is TGTGCCAGCAGTTTACACAGGAGCCCCAACTATGGCTACACCTTC. This encodes CASSLHRSPNYGYTF.

The chain uses TRBV7-8 and TRBJ1-6; D might be TRBD1 (6 bases). This CDR3 is 13 amino acids long. Trimming took 9 bases from V and 10 from J, leaving 16 bases between them. The germline V gene has CDR1 SGHVS and CDR2 FQNEAQ. CDR3 amino acids: CASKGGERSPLHF. The CDR3 DNA is TGTGCCAGTAAAGGGGGGGAGCGGTCACCCCTCCACTTT.

The chain carries TRBV5-4 and TRBJ1-1; no firm D call. This CDR3 region has 15 residues. Trimming stripped 4 bases from V and 5 bases from J, with 18 bases between. Germline V gene lookup returns CDR1 SGHNT and CDR2 YYREEE (reference sequence). As DNA, the CDR3 is TGTGCCAGCAGCCCGTGGGGTCTACTAGCGACTGAAGCTTTCTTT. This gives the protein CASSPWGLLATEAFF.

The chain is built from TRBV18 and TRBJ1-1; 7 bases are shared with TRBD1. V was pared by 2 bases and J by 2 bases, with 2 bases of the junction left unmatched. The CDR3 is 14 residues long. CDR1 and CDR2 from the germline V gene are KGHSH and LQKENI. The CDR3 sequence is CASSPGDSNTEAFF. CDR3 nucleotide sequence: TGTGCCAGCTCACCAGGGGACAGCAACACTGAAGCTTTCTTT.

The V call is TRBV6-5, the J call TRBJ2-3; D is uncertain. Trimming removed 7 bases from V and 2 bases from J, with 10 bases in between. Germline V lookup: CDR1 MNHEY, CDR2 SVGAGI. The CDR3 runs 13 residues. The CDR3 region has the DNA TGTGCCAGCATTGCACAGTACACAGATACGCAGTATTTT. Protein: CASIAQYTDTQYF.

This sequence joins TRBV10-1 and TRBJ1-5; TRBD1 matches 7 bases. Germline V gives CDR1 WNHNN, CDR2 SYGVQD (reference sequence). Losses at the gene ends were 11 bases for V and 5 bases for J; bases not matched to a gene: 12. The CDR3 length is 14 residues. This CDR3 reads CAALERGGDQPQHF. DNA for the CDR3: TGCGCCGCCCTCGAAAGAGGGGGCGATCAGCCCCAGCATTTT.

V is TRBV7-9 and J is TRBJ2-3; 8 nucleotides agree with TRBD2. There are 16 residues in the CDR3. V was clipped by 2 bases and J by 1 base; unmatched bases: 5. Per the germline V gene, CDR1 is SEHNR and CDR2 is FQNEAQ (reference sequence). This CDR3 reads CASSLRGSGGTDTQYF. The DNA of the CDR3 is TGTGCCAGCAGCTTACGGGGTAGCGGGGGCACAGATACGCAGTATTTT.

The chain is built from TRBV4-1 and TRBJ2-1, with 10 bases fitting TRBD2. The CDR3 is 14 amino acids. The germline gives CDR1 MGHRA, CDR2 YSYEKL. Unmatched junction bases numbered 6, after V lost 6 bases and J lost 7 bases. As DNA, the CDR3 is TGCGCCAGCAGACCCTATAGCGGGGGGAATGAGCAGTTCTTC. Its protein is CASRPYSGGNEQFF.

The genes are TRBV27 and TRBJ2-5; 12 bases are shared with TRBD1. With 1 base clipped from V and 5 bases from J, the junction kept 5 bases outside the gene matches. CDR3 length equals 16 residues. Germline V gives CDR1 MNHEY, CDR2 SMNVEV (reference sequence). CDR3 DNA: TGTGCCAGCAGTTTATTCTCGGGACAGGGGGCCGAGACCCAGTACTTC. Residues: CASSLFSGQGAETQYF.

In its sample, this clone was seen once. The chain recombines TRBV10-3 with TRBJ2-1; 7 bases align to TRBD2. This CDR3 is 13 amino acids long. Per the germline V gene, CDR1 is ENHRY and CDR2 is SYGVKD. V was pared by 3 bases and J by 5 bases, with 1 base of the junction left unmatched. The CDR3 protein is CAISDRGDNEQFF. CDR3 nucleotides: TGTGCCATCAGTGACCGGGGGGACAATGAGCAGTTCTTC.

This chain uses TRBV5-8 with TRBJ1-2; TRBD1 matches 8 bases. The CDR3 is 14 residues long. The germline gives CDR1 SGHTS, CDR2 YDEGEE. V gave up 1 base and J gave up 2 bases; unmatched junction bases: 1. The DNA of the CDR3 is TGTGCCAGCAGCTTGTACAGGGGGAACTATGGCTACACCTTC. Residues: CASSLYRGNYGYTF.

This clone was detected only a few times. The chain carries TRBV2 and TRBJ2-2, with 7 bases fitting TRBD2. The V gene end was trimmed by 4 bases and the J gene end by 4 bases; junction bases not matched to a gene: 6. Per the germline V gene, CDR1 is SNHLY and CDR2 is FYNNEI. This CDR3 has 15 residues. The CDR3 DNA sequence: TGTGCCAGCAGTGCCGACGGGGGGACCACCGGGGAGCTGTTTTTT. Protein sequence: CASSADGGTTGELFF.

The chain joins TRBV1 to TRBJ1-1; the listed D gene, TRBD1, was not tested against the DNA. TRBV1 is termed a pseudogene. The length of the CDR3 is 12 residues. This chain's CDR3 is CTSSQVQLEAFF. DNA for the CDR3: TGCACCAGCAGCCAAGTACAGCTAGAAGCTTTCTTT.

The chain's CDR3 is CASSLRLAGGETQYF. The DNA of the CDR3 is TGTGCCAGCAGTTTGCGACTAGCGGGAGGGGAGACCCAGTACTTC. V and J are TRBV6-2 or TRBV6-3 and TRBJ2-5, with 14 bases identical to TRBD2. The CDR3 length is 15 residues. Germline V lookup: CDR1 MNHEY, CDR2 SVGEGT. J lost 5 bases, V lost 4 bases, and 3 bases had no gene match.

The rearrangement links TRBV2 to TRBJ1-5, with TRBD1 identical over 7 bases. CDR1 is SNHLY and CDR2 is FYNNEI in the germline V gene. J lost 2 bases, V lost 6 bases, and 4 bases had no gene match. The CDR3 consists of 14 residues. For the CDR3, the DNA is TGTGCCAGCAGCCAGGGGGAGGGCAATCAGCCCCAGCATTTT. It translates to CASSQGEGNQPQHF. Drawing the rest from reference TRBV2 and TRBJ1-5, the complete variable domain is EPEVTQTPSHQVTQMGQEVILRCVPISNHLYFYWYRQILGQKVEFLVSFYNNEISEKSEIFDDQFSVERPDGSNFTLKIRSTKLEDSAMYFCASSQGEGNQPQHFGDGTRLSIL.

J is TRBJ2-7 and V is TRBV2, with 9 bases aligning to TRBD1. J gave up 4 bases and V 3 bases, and 4 bases lay outside the gene matches. The CDR3 runs to 14 residues. CDR1 is SNHLY and CDR2 is FYNNEI in the germline V gene. The CDR3 is CASSELGTGYEQYF. CDR3 nucleotide sequence: TGTGCCAGCAGTGAGCTGGGGACAGGGTACGAGCAGTACTTC. The whole variable domain, filled in from reference TRBV2 and TRBJ2-7, reads EPEVTQTPSHQVTQMGQEVILRCVPISNHLYFYWYRQILGQKVEFLVSFYNNEISEKSEIFDDQFSVERPDGSNFTLKIRSTKLEDSAMYFCASSELGTGYEQYFGPGTRLTVT.

This rearrangement joins TRBV2 to TRBJ1-1, with TRBD1 matching over 7 bases. J gave up 0 bases and V 5 bases, and 0 bases lay outside the gene matches. The CDR3 is 13 residues long. The germline V gene encodes CDR1 SNHLY and CDR2 FYNNEI. The DNA of the CDR3 is TGTGCCAGCAGTACAGGGGTGAACACTGAAGCTTTCTTT. It translates to CASSTGVNTEAFF. The full variable domain, completed using reference TRBV2 and TRBJ1-1, is EPEVTQTPSHQVTQMGQEVILRCVPISNHLYFYWYRQILGQKVEFLVSFYNNEISEKSEIFDDQFSVERPDGSNFTLKIRSTKLEDSAMYFCASSTGVNTEAFFGQGTRLTVV.

This clone was picked up a small number of times. The chain links TRBV29-1 to TRBJ2-5; perhaps TRBD1 as D (6 bases). The CDR3 consists of 12 residues. V was clipped by 3 bases and J by 3 bases, with 8 bases between them. Germline assignment: CDR1 SQVTM and CDR2 ANQGSEA. The CDR3 sequence: CSVDEGEETQYF. The CDR3 coding sequence is TGCAGCGTTGATGAGGGGGAAGAGACCCAGTACTTC.

The chain uses TRBV2 and TRBJ2-3; 12 positions agree with TRBD2. Germline V gene sequence: CDR1 SNHLY, CDR2 FYNNEI. The CDR3 covers 13 residues. Trimming removed 11 bases from V and 5 bases from J; junction bases left unmatched: 5. This CDR3 is CAQTSGGGDTQYF. CDR3 DNA sequence: TGTGCCCAGACTAGCGGGGGCGGAGATACGCAGTATTTT.

The chain links TRBV9 to TRBJ1-1, with TRBD1 matching 8 bases. Trimming cost V 5 bases and J 1 base; bases outside gene matches: 10. The CDR3 extends over 16 amino acids. Germline-derived CDR1 and CDR2 are SGDLS and YYNGEE. DNA of the CDR3: TGTGCCAGCAGGGAAGGGACAGGCGTTTCGAACACTGAAGCTTTCTTT. Protein: CASREGTGVSNTEAFF. Together with reference TRBV9 and TRBJ1-1, the CDR3 gives the full variable domain: DSGVTQTPKHLITATGQRVTLRCSPRSGDLSVYWYQQSLDQGLQFLIQYYNGEERAKGNILERFSAQQFPDLHSELNLSSLELGDSALYFCASREGTGVSNTEAFFGQGTRLTVV.

The rearrangement joins TRBV9 to TRBJ1-1; 7 nucleotides agree with TRBD1. The CDR3 has 15 amino acids. Germline V gene sequence: CDR1 SGDLS, CDR2 YYNGEE. After removal of 3 bases from V and 6 bases from J, the junction contained 11 bases not matched to a gene. The CDR3 spells CASSAPVDRLPEAFF. CDR3 bases: TGTGCCAGCAGCGCACCGGTGGACAGGCTCCCTGAAGCTTTCTTT.

The rearrangement uses TRBV4-1 and TRBJ1-3; D call uncertain. The CDR3 has 15 residues. The germline gives CDR1 MGHRA, CDR2 YSYEKL. V was cut by 0 bases and J by 4 bases, with 10 bases left in between. The CDR3 loop is CASSQDPARGNTIYF. The CDR3, as DNA: TGCGCCAGCAGCCAAGACCCGGCCAGGGGAAACACCATATATTTT.

This sequence joins TRBV7-9 and TRBJ1-1, with D hard to call. Germline V gene lookup returns CDR1 SEHNR and CDR2 FQNEAQ (reference sequence). The length of the CDR3 is 15 residues. V was cut by 5 bases and J by 0 bases, with 13 bases left in between. DNA of the CDR3: TGTGCCAGCAGCCCCCTCACTTCCATGAACACTGAAGCTTTCTTT. Translated: CASSPLTSMNTEAFF.

This clone was observed a handful of times. The CDR3 spells CASSTPHRGEREKLFF. Here the CDR3 DNA reads TGTGCCAGTAGTACCCCCCACAGGGGCGAGCGTGAAAAACTGTTTTTT. The chain has TRBV19 and TRBJ1-4; 7 bases match TRBD1. The germline gives CDR1 LNHDA, CDR2 SQIVND (reference sequence). The CDR3 extends over 16 amino acids. V lost 4 bases, J lost 7 bases, and 12 bases stayed unmatched.